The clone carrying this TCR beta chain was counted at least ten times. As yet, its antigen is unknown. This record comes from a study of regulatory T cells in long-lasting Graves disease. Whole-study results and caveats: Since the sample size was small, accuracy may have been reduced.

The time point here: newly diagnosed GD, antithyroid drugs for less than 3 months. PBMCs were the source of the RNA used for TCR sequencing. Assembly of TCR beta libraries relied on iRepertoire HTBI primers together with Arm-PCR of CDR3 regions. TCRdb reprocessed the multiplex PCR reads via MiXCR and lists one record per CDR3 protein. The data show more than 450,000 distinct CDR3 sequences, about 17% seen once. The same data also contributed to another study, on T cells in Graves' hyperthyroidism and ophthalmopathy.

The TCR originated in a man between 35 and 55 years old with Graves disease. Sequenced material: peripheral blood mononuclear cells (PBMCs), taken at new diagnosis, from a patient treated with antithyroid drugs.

The CDR3 loop reads CSARVGDIWYQETQYF. The CDR3 DNA sequence: TGCAGTGCTAGAGTGGGTGACATTTGGTACCAAGAGACCCAGTACTTC. The genes are TRBV20-1 and TRBJ2-5; D unclear. CDR3 size: 16 residues. Trimming removed 1 base from V and 0 bases from J, with 15 bases in between. Germline V gene sequence: CDR1 DFQATT, CDR2 SNEGSKA (reference sequence).